The next 21 T cell receptor beta chains were all read from a single sample in a study of PD-1 blockade in classical Hodgkin lymphoma. Time point here: cycle 4 day 1 (C4D1), after 6 weeks of nivolumab. Exposure to brentuximab vedotin varied, and each patient had relapsed following autologous stem cell transplantation. TCRdb keeps only in-frame clones here, not all; method: immunoSEQ multiplex PCR. This table has over 75,000 clones, roughly nine tenths appearing once. Source: peripheral blood mononuclear cells (PBMCs), taken before the fourth cycle of nivolumab. All receptors come from a human donor with classical Hodgkin lymphoma.

The sample holds one count of this clone. The V and J genes are TRBV4-2 and TRBJ2-6; D unclear. Trimming removed 0 bases from V and 0 bases from J, with 9 bases in between. The CDR3 has 17 amino acids. Germline CDR1 and CDR2: LGHNA and YNFKEQ. CDR3 in amino acids: CASSQEDSLSGANVLTF. The CDR3 DNA reads TGTGCCAGCAGCCAAGAAGACTCTCTCTCTGGGGCCAACGTCCTGACTTTC.

This rearrangement joins TRBV7-8 to TRBJ2-5, with TRBD2 identical over 9 bases. Per germline, CDR1 SGHVS and CDR2 FQNEAQ. Trimming at V came to 0 bases and at J to 3 bases, leaving 5 bases not matched to a gene. This CDR3 region has 16 residues. CDR3 in amino acids: CASSLALVAGEETQYF. CDR3 bases: TGTGCCAGCAGCTTAGCGCTGGTAGCGGGGGAAGAGACCCAGTACTTC.

This CDR3 reads CASRPSGGASYEQYF. CDR3 nucleotide sequence: TGTGCCAGCAGACCCAGCGGGGGAGCAAGCTACGAGCAGTACTTC. The V gene is TRBV27, the J gene TRBJ2-7; TRBD2 matches 8 bases. The germline CDR1 and CDR2 sequences are MNHEY and SMNVEV (reference sequence). The J segment lost 3 bases and the V segment lost 6 bases, leaving 10 bases of the junction unmatched. The CDR3 consists of 15 residues.

The gene calls are TRBV2 and TRBJ2-1, with TRBD2 matching over 9 bases. Germline CDR1 is SNHLY and CDR2 is FYNNEI. The ends lost 1 base at V and 4 bases at J; junction bases unmatched: 8. The CDR3 sequence is 17 residues long. The CDR3 DNA reads TGTGCCAGCAGTGAAGGTGGGCGGGGGGGCGCGTACAATGAGCAGTTCTTC. Residues: CASSEGGRGGAYNEQFF.

Only one count was recorded for this clone. This chain joins TRBV2 and TRBJ2-3; TRBD2 matches 15 bases. V shed 9 bases and J 2 bases; nucleotides not matched to a gene: 9. Germline lookup yields CDR1 SNHLY and CDR2 FYNNEI. The CDR3 totals 17 residues. The CDR3 spells CASWTSGGATFTDTQYF. CDR3 DNA sequence: TGTGCCAGTTGGACTAGCGGGGGGGCCACGTTCACAGATACGCAGTATTTT. Full variable domain (remainder filled in from reference TRBV2 and TRBJ2-3): EPEVTQTPSHQVTQMGQEVILRCVPISNHLYFYWYRQILGQKVEFLVSFYNNEISEKSEIFDDQFSVERPDGSNFTLKIRSTKLEDSAMYFCASWTSGGATFTDTQYFGPGTRLTVL.

The V call is TRBV19, the J call TRBJ2-2; 12 bases map to TRBD1. Germline CDR1 and CDR2: LNHDA and SQIVND (reference sequence). Unmatched junction bases numbered 4, after V lost 5 bases and J lost 3 bases. The CDR3 contains 16 residues. CDR3 amino acids: CASSLGQGADTGELFF. Here the CDR3 DNA reads TGTGCCAGTAGTTTGGGACAGGGGGCCGACACCGGGGAGCTGTTTTTT.

The chain carries TRBV27 and TRBJ2-7; no definite D call. Germline V lookup: CDR1 MNHEY, CDR2 SMNVEV (reference sequence). The CDR3 consists of 12 residues. Trimming took off 5 bases at V and 3 bases at J, with 8 bases between the two ends. The CDR3 region has the DNA TGTGCCAGCAGTAACGATTTCTACGAGCAGTACTTC. Its translation is CASSNDFYEQYF.

This chain links TRBV20-1 with TRBJ1-1; D not certain. Germline V gene lookup returns CDR1 DFQATT and CDR2 SNEGSKA (reference sequence). The CDR3 has 10 residues. The ends were cut back, 0 bases at V and 11 bases at J, with 7 bases in the middle. Written as DNA, the CDR3 is TGCAGTGCTAGAGAAGTGCAGGCTTTCTTT. This sequence encodes CSAREVQAFF.

The chain recombines TRBV13 with TRBJ2-1, with TRBD2 matching over 7 bases. With 6 bases clipped from V and 2 bases from J, the junction kept 4 bases outside the gene matches. The germline V gene has CDR1 PRHDT and CDR2 FYEKMQ (reference sequence). The CDR3 has 14 residues. CDR3 coding DNA: TGTGCCAGCAGAGCGGGACTGACCTACAATGAGCAGTTCTTC. Its protein product is CASRAGLTYNEQFF. Full variable domain (rest looked up from reference TRBV13 and TRBJ2-1): AAGVIQSPRHLIKEKRETATLKCYPIPRHDTVYWYQQGPGQDPQFLISFYEKMQSDKGSIPDRFSAQQFSDYHSELNMSSLELGDSALYFCASRAGLTYNEQFFGPGTRLTVL.

The chain combines TRBV6-5 with TRBJ2-1; TRBD2 aligns across 10 bases. The V gene's germline CDR1 is MNHEY and CDR2 SVGAGI. V gave up 0 bases and J gave up 8 bases; unmatched junction bases: 7. The CDR3 consists of 16 residues. CDR3 nucleotide sequence: TGTGCCAGCAGTTACTCCAGAGCGGGGGGGCGGGATGAGCAGTTCTTC. Its translation is CASSYSRAGGRDEQFF.

This chain connects TRBV28 to TRBJ2-7; 7 nucleotides match TRBD2. The CDR3 covers 15 residues. Per the germline V gene, CDR1 is MDHEN and CDR2 is SYDVKM. V lost 5 bases to trimming and J lost 2 bases; unmatched junction nucleotides: 9. Here the CDR3 reads CASSPGGGTTYEQYF. The CDR3, as DNA: TGTGCCAGCAGTCCCGGTGGGGGGACTACCTACGAGCAGTACTTC. Full variable domain (outside the CDR3, taken from reference TRBV28 and TRBJ2-7): DVKVTQSSRYLVKRTGEKVFLECVQDMDHENMFWYRQDPGLGLRLIYFSYDVKMKEKGDIPEGYSVSREKKERFSLILESASTNQTSMYLCASSPGGGTTYEQYFGPGTRLTVT.

This CDR3 is CASSSISRLAGGRDTQYF. The DNA for the CDR3 is TGTGCCAGCAGTTCTATATCCCGACTAGCGGGGGGGCGGGATACGCAGTATTTT. The chain has TRBV27 and TRBJ2-3, with 14 bases matching TRBD2. V trimming: 4 bases; J trimming: 6 bases; junction bases outside the gene matches: 12. This CDR3 has 18 residues. CDR1 is MNHEY and CDR2 is SMNVEV in the germline V gene (reference sequence).

The chain recombines TRBV7-9 with TRBJ2-1, with 8 bases fitting TRBD1. V lost 3 bases and J lost 8; bases outside the gene matches: 6. Germline V gene sequence: CDR1 SEHNR, CDR2 FQNEAQ (reference sequence). This CDR3 contains 14 residues. In DNA, the CDR3 is TGTGCCAGCAGCTTGACAGGGGTTGTCGATGAGCAGTTCTTC. Translated, it gives CASSLTGVVDEQFF.

V gene TRBV2 combines with J gene TRBJ2-2, with D possibly TRBD2 on 6 matching bases. The CDR3 sequence is 15 residues long. Between the trimmed V and J ends, which lost 6 bases and 2 bases, there was a span of 13 bases. Germline CDR1 SNHLY, CDR2 FYNNEI. In nucleotides, the CDR3 is TGTGCCAGCAGGGGACTCCAGATAAACACCGGGGAGCTGTTTTTT. As protein: CASRGLQINTGELFF.

The genes are TRBV6-5 and TRBJ2-5; 7 bases are shared with TRBD2. The germline V gene has CDR1 MNHEY and CDR2 SVGAGI. This CDR3 is built from 13 residues. With 8 bases clipped from V and 5 bases from J, the junction kept 8 bases outside the gene matches. The CDR3 is CASLRAGAETQYF. For the CDR3, the DNA is TGTGCCAGCCTCCGGGCGGGAGCGGAGACCCAGTACTTC.

This clone was counted only a few times. The chain has TRBV7-2 and TRBJ1-6; D is undetermined. The germline V and J ends were trimmed by 1 base and 10 bases, with 14 bases remaining between them. Germline V gene data show CDR1 as SGHTA and CDR2 as FQGNSA. This CDR3 contains 15 residues. The CDR3: CASSLGAPWVSPLHF. The CDR3 DNA follows: TGTGCCAGCAGCTTAGGGGCGCCATGGGTGTCACCCCTCCACTTT.

The rearrangement uses TRBV30 and TRBJ2-5, with D unresolved. Germline V gives CDR1 GTSNPN, CDR2 SVGIG (reference sequence). There are 14 residues in the CDR3. V was pared by 2 bases and J by 2 bases, with 12 bases between. The CDR3 sequence is CAWSKGLKQETQYF. DNA for the CDR3: TGTGCCTGGAGTAAGGGCCTAAAACAAGAGACCCAGTACTTC.

The CDR3 nucleotides are TGTGCCAGCAGGCGGGGGGAAGTCTACGAGCAGTACTTC. Its translation: CASRRGEVYEQYF. V and J are TRBV25-1 and TRBJ2-7; 8 bases map to TRBD2. Per the germline V gene, CDR1 is MGHDK and CDR2 is SYGVNS. The CDR3 totals 13 residues. The J segment lost 3 bases and the V segment lost 6 bases, leaving 4 bases of the junction unmatched.

V usage is TRBV30 and J usage is TRBJ2-7; 7 positions match TRBD1. The CDR3 sequence is 13 residues long. Trimming took 3 bases from V and 5 from J; bases not matched to a gene: 7. CDR1 is GTSNPN and CDR2 is SVGIG in the germline V gene (reference sequence). CDR3 in DNA: TGTGCCTGGAGGGACAGGTTGTTCCACGAGCAGTACTTC. This sequence encodes CAWRDRLFHEQYF.

CDR3 sequence reads: CASSGERLSYEQYF. The CDR3 DNA reads as TGTGCCAGCAGCGGGGAGCGCCTATCCTACGAGCAGTACTTC. V is TRBV7-8 and J is TRBJ2-7; a possible D gene is TRBD2 (5 bases). CDR1 and CDR2 from the germline V gene are SGHVS and FQNEAQ. The CDR3 extends over 14 amino acids. V was pared by 5 bases and J by 1 base, with 12 bases between. Full variable domain (missing parts from reference TRBV7-8 and TRBJ2-7): GAGVSQSPRYKVAKRGQDVALRCDPISGHVSLFWYQQALGQGPEFLTYFQNEAQLDKSGLPSDRFFAERPEGSVSTLKIQRTQQEDSAVYLCASSGERLSYEQYFGPGTRLTVT.

The chain uses TRBV6-1 and TRBJ2-7; D is ambiguous. The CDR3 totals 14 residues. V was cut by 6 bases and J by 1 base, with 13 bases left in between. From germline, CDR1 is MNHNS and CDR2 SASEGT. The CDR3 region has the DNA TGTGCCAGCAGCGCTCGCCTGGGTTCCTACGAGCAGTACTTC. It encodes CASSARLGSYEQYF.